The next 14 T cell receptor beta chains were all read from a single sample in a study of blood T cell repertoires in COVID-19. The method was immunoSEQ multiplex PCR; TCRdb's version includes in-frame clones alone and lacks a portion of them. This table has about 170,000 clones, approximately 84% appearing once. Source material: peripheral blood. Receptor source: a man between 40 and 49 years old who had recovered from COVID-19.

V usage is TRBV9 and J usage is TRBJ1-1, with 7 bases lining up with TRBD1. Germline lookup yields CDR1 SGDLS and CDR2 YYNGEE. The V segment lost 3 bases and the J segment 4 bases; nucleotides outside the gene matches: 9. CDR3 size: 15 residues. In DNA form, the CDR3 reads TGTGCCAGCAGCGGAACCGGGACAGTCCCCACTGAAGCTTTCTTT. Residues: CASSGTGTVPTEAFF.

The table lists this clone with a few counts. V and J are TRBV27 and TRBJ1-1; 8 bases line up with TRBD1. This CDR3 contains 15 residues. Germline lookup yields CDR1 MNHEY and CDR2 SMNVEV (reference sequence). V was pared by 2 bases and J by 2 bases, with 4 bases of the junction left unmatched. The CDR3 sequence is CASSLHGQGNTEAFF. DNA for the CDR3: TGTGCCAGCAGTTTACACGGACAGGGAAACACTGAAGCTTTCTTT.

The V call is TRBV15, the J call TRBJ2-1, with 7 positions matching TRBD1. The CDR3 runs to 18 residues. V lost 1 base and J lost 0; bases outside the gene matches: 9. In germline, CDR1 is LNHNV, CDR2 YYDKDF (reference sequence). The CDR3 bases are TGTGCCACCAGCAGAGCCCCGGGACAGCAAAGCTCCTACAATGAGCAGTTCTTC. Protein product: CATSRAPGQQSSYNEQFF.

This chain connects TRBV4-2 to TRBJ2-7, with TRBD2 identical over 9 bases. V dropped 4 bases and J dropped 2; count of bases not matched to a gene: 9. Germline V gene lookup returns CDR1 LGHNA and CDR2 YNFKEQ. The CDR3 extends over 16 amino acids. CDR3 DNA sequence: TGTGCCAGCAGCCCAACCCAGGAGCGGGGGGCCTACGAGCAGTACTTC. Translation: CASSPTQERGAYEQYF.

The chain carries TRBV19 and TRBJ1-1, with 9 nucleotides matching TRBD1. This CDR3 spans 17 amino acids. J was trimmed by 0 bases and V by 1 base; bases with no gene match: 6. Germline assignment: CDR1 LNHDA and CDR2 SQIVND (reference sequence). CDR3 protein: CASSIGTGVALNTEAFF. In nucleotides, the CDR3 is TGTGCCAGTAGTATAGGGACAGGGGTCGCCTTGAACACTGAAGCTTTCTTT.

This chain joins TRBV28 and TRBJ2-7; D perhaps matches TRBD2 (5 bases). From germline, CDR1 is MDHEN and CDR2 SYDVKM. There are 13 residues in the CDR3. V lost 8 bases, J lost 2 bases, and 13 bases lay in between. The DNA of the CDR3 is TGTGCCAGCTCGGCCGGGAACCCCTACGAGCAGTACTTC. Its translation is CASSAGNPYEQYF.

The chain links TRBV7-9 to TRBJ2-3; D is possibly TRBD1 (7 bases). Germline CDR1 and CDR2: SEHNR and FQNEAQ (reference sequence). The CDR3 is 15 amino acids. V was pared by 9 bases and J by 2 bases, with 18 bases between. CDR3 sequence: CASATGAGYTDTQYF. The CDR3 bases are TGTGCCAGTGCTACAGGGGCGGGATACACAGATACGCAGTATTTT.

This CDR3 reads CASRRRTETNEKLFF. The CDR3 DNA is TGTGCCAGCAGAAGACGGACAGAAACTAATGAAAAACTGTTTTTT. This rearrangement joins TRBV6-5 to TRBJ1-4; maybe TRBD1 (6 bases). The CDR3 has 15 residues. Germline V gives CDR1 MNHEY, CDR2 SVGAGI. V lost 6 bases to trimming and J lost 1 base, with 12 bases between them.

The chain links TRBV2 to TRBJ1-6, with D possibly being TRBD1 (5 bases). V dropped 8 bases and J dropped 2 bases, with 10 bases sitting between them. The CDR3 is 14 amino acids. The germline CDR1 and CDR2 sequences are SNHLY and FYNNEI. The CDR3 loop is CASRAQAYNSPLHF. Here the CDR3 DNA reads TGTGCCAGCCGAGCACAGGCCTATAATTCACCCCTCCACTTT.

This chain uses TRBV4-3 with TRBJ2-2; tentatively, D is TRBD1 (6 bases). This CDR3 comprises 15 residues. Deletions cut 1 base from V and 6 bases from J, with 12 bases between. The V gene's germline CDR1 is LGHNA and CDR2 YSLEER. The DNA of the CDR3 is TGCGCCAGCAGCCAAGTTACAGGGTTTCCCGGGGAGCTGTTTTTT. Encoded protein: CASSQVTGFPGELFF.

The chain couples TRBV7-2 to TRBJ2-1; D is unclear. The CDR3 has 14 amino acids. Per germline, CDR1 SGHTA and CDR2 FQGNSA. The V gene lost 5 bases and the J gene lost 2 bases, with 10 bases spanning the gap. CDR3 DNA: TGTGCCAGCAGCCCTCCGGGTACCTACAATGAGCAGTTCTTC. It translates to CASSPPGTYNEQFF.

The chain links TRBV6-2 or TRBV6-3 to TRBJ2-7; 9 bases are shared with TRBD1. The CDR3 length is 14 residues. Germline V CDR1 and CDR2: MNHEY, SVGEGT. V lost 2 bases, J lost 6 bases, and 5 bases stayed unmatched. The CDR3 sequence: CASSYGQGHGEQYF. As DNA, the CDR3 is TGTGCCAGCAGTTACGGACAGGGGCACGGCGAGCAGTACTTC.

DNA of the CDR3: TGCAGCGTCCTCCCCAGGGGTAGGACCTACGAGCAGTACTTC. It translates to CSVLPRGRTYEQYF. The rearrangement uses TRBV29-1 and TRBJ2-7, with a weak D call TRBD1 (6 bases). V lost 6 bases and J lost 2, with 17 bases in between. This CDR3 has 14 residues. The germline V gene has CDR1 SQVTM and CDR2 ANQGSEA.

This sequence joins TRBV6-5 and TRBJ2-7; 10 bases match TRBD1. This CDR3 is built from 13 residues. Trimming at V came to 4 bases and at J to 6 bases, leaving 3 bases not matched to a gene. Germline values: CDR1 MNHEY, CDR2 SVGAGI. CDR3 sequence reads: CASSSGTGVEQYF. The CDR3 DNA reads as TGTGCCAGCAGTTCCGGGACAGGGGTCGAGCAGTACTTC.